This TCR beta chain came from a study of blood T cell repertoires in COVID-19. The V gene lost 5 bases and the J gene lost 0 bases, with 11 bases spanning the gap. From germline, CDR1 is SGHTA and CDR2 FQGNSA. The CDR3 is 14 residues long. How the authors handled the data: Quantification of nucleated cells was approximated via reference gene primer amplification. Assay used: immunoSEQ multiplex PCR; TCRdb lists only in-frame clones, some missing. From that table come the V and J calls and clone size; the DNA was used to work out D and trimming. Of about 81,000 clones in the sample, over 75% were seen once.

This chain links TRBV7-2 with TRBJ2-7, with D tentatively TRBD2 (5 bases). This TCR derives from a man aged 70-80 years with active or convalescent COVID-19. Sequencing was performed on peripheral blood. The CDR3 nucleotides read TGTGCCAGCAGCCCGCGGGCAGTCTCCTACGAGCAGTACTTC. This gives the protein CASSPRAVSYEQYF.